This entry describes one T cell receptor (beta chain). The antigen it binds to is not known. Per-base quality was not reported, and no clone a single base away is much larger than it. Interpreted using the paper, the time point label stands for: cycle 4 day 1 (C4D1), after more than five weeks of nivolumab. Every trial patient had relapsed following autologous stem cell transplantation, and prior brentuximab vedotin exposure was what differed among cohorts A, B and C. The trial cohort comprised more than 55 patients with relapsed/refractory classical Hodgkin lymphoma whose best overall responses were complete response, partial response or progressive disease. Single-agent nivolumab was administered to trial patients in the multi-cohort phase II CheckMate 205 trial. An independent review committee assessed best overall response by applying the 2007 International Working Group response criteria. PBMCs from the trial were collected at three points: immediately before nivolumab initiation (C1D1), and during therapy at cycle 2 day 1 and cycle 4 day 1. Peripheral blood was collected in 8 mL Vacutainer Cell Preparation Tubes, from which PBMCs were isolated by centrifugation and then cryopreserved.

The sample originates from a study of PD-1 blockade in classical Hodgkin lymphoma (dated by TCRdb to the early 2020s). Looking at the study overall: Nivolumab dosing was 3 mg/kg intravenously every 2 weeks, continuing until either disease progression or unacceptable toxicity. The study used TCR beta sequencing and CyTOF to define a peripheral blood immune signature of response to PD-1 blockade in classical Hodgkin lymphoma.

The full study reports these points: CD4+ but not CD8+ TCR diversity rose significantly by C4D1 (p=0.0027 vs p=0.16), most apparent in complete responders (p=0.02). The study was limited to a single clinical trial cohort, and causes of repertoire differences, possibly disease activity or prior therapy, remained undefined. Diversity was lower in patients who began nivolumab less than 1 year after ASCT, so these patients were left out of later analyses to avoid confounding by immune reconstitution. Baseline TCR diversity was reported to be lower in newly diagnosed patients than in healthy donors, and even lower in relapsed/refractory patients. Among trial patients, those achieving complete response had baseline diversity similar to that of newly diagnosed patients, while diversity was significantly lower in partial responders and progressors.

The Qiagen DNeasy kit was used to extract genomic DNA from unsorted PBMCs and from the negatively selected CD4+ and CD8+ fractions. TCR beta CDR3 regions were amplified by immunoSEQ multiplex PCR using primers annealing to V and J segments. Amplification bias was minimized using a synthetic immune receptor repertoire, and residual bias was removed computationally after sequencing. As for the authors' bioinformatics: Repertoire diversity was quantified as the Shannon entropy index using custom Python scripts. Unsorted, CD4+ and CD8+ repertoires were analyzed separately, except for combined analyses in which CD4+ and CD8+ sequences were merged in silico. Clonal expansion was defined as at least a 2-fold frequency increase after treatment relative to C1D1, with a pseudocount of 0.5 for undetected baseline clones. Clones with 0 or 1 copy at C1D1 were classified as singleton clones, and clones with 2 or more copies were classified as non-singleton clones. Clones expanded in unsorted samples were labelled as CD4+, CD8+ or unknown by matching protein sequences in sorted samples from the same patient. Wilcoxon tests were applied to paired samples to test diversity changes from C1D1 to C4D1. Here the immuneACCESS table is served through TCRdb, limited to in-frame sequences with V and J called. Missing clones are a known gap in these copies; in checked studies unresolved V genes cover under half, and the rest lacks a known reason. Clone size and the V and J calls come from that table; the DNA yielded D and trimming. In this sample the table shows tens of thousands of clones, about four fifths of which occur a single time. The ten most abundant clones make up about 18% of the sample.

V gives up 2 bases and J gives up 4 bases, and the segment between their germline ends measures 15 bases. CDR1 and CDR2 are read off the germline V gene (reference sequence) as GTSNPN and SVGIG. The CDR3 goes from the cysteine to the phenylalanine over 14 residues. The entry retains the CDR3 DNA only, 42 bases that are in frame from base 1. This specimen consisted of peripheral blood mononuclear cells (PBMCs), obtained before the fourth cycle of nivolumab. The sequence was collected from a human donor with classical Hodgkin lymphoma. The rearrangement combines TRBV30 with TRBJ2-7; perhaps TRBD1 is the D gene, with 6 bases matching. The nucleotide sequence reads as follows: TGTGCCTGGAGTATACCAGTCAGGGGTTACGAGCAGTACTTC. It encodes CAWSIPVRGYEQYF. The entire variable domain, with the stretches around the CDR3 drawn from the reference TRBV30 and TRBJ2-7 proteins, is SQTIHQWPATLVQPVGSPLSLECTVEGTSNPNLYWYRQAAGRGLQLLFYSVGIGQISSEVPQNLSASRPQDRQFILSSKKLLLSDSGFYLCAWSIPVRGYEQYFGPGTRLTVT.